Listed here are 14 T cell receptor beta chains from one sample, sequenced in a study of T-cell memory formation after mild COVID-19. TCRdb reprocessed the 5' RACE reads with MiXCR, giving one entry per CDR3 protein. The sample holds roughly 620,000 distinct CDR3 sequences; 15% to 20% are singletons and the top ten take around 12%. The sequenced sample was PBMCs or a T cell subset sorted from them (not recorded which). The origin of the receptors is an adult woman who had mild COVID-19 (a few samples of this study predate the infection). Cell type and time point are not known.

The chain is built from TRBV7-9 and TRBJ2-1; D is unresolved. The CDR3 extends over 14 amino acids. Germline-derived CDR1 and CDR2 are SEHNR and FQNEAQ (reference sequence). V was shortened by 1 base and J by 8 bases, with 12 bases between the two germline ends. CDR3 coding DNA: TGTGCCAGCAGCTTAGAGGTAGACTCCTATGAGCAGTTCTTC. This sequence encodes CASSLEVDSYEQFF.

This clonotype occurred a few times. This chain joins TRBV15 and TRBJ2-5; D is perhaps TRBD1 (6 bases). CDR3 length: 14 residues. Germline assignment: CDR1 LNHNV and CDR2 YYDKDF (reference sequence). V was pared by 3 bases and J by 4 bases, with 12 bases between. The CDR3 loop reads CATSSFVDRETQYF. DNA for the CDR3: TGTGCCACCAGCAGTTTTGTGGACAGAGAGACCCAGTACTTC.

This clonotype was picked up a small number of times. The chain recombines TRBV2 with TRBJ2-3, with unresolved D. The V gene lost 7 bases and the J gene lost 0 bases, with 11 bases spanning the gap. Germline V CDR1 and CDR2: SNHLY, FYNNEI. The CDR3 extends over 14 amino acids. The CDR3 sequence is CASIGGVSTDTQYF. The CDR3 DNA reads as TGTGCCAGCATTGGCGGCGTCAGCACAGATACGCAGTATTTT.

This sequence joins TRBV7-9 and TRBJ1-2; 8 bases are a match to TRBD1. This CDR3 is 14 amino acids long. The V and J ends lost 5 bases and 2 bases, in that order; junction bases with no gene match: 4. Per the germline V gene, CDR1 is SEHNR and CDR2 is FQNEAQ (reference sequence). The CDR3 bases are TGTGCCAGCAGCGAGACAGGGGCCAACTATGGCTACACCTTC. Its protein product is CASSETGANYGYTF.

This clonotype has only a few counts. The chain is built from TRBV5-1 and TRBJ2-3; no clear D. The CDR3 covers 14 residues. Germline loops: CDR1 SGHRS, CDR2 YFSETQ. V lost 6 bases and J lost 0, with 11 bases in between. The CDR3 DNA sequence: TGCGCCAGCAAACCCACAGCTAGCACAGATACGCAGTATTTT. Its protein product is CASKPTASTDTQYF.

V usage is TRBV9 and J usage is TRBJ2-7, with 7 bases matching TRBD1. This CDR3 contains 15 residues. The ends lost 0 bases at V and 2 bases at J; junction bases unmatched: 5. Germline V gene lookup returns CDR1 SGDLS and CDR2 YYNGEE. CDR3 region: CASSVGDSSTYEQYF. CDR3 nucleotides: TGTGCCAGCAGCGTAGGGGACAGTTCGACCTACGAGCAGTACTTC. Full variable domain (remainder filled in from reference TRBV9 and TRBJ2-7): DSGVTQTPKHLITATGQRVTLRCSPRSGDLSVYWYQQSLDQGLQFLIQYYNGEERAKGNILERFSAQQFPDLHSELNLSSLELGDSALYFCASSVGDSSTYEQYFGPGTRLTVT.

This clonotype came up a few times. This sequence joins TRBV19 and TRBJ1-5; tentative D call: TRBD1 (5 bases). The CDR3 is made up of 14 amino acids. V shed 4 bases and J shed 3 bases, with 10 bases lying between them. CDR1 is LNHDA, CDR2 SQIVND, per germline (reference sequence). The CDR3 sequence is CASSTRQINQPQHF. CDR3 DNA sequence: TGTGCCAGTAGTACCCGACAGATCAATCAGCCCCAGCATTTT.

The chain joins TRBV30 to TRBJ1-2; D is perhaps TRBD1 (6 bases). In germline, CDR1 is GTSNPN, CDR2 SVGIG (reference sequence). V lost 0 bases and J lost 8, with 10 bases in between. The CDR3 loop spans 12 amino acids. This CDR3 is CAWSVQGYGYTF. CDR3 coding DNA: TGTGCCTGGAGTGTCCAGGGGTACGGCTACACCTTC.

The V and J genes are TRBV5-1 and TRBJ2-2; TRBD1 or TRBD2 may be the D gene (5 bases each). The germline V and J ends were trimmed by 2 bases and 5 bases, with 13 bases remaining between them. CDR1 is SGHRS, CDR2 YFSETQ, per germline. The CDR3 is 15 residues long. CDR3 in amino acids: CASSFGTPETGELFF. CDR3 in DNA: TGCGCCAGCAGCTTCGGGACCCCTGAGACCGGGGAGCTGTTTTTT.

This clonotype was observed a few times. The chain recombines TRBV24-1 with TRBJ2-7; no definite D call. With 1 base removed from V and 5 bases from J, the gap between germline ends came to 8 bases. The CDR3 is 13 amino acids. The germline V gene has CDR1 KGHDR and CDR2 SFDVKD. The CDR3 nucleotides are TGTGCCACCAGTGATTTTAGCTCTGACGAGCAGTACTTC. It codes for CATSDFSSDEQYF.

This clonotype has only a few counts. The chain has TRBV15 and TRBJ2-7; 7 nucleotides agree with TRBD2. The CDR3 length is 14 residues. The junction had 2 bases not matched to a gene; V was cut back by 1 base and J by 2 bases. Germline CDR1 and CDR2: LNHNV and YYDKDF (reference sequence). The CDR3 sequence: CATSRGRGAYEQYF. CDR3 nucleotide sequence: TGTGCCACCAGCAGAGGTCGGGGGGCCTACGAGCAGTACTTC.

The J gene is TRBJ2-3, the V gene TRBV20-1; the D gene is possibly TRBD1 (5 bases). This CDR3 has 14 residues. The V gene's germline CDR1 is DFQATT and CDR2 SNEGSKA (reference sequence). Trimming took off 6 bases at V and 0 bases at J, with 13 bases between the two ends. Written as DNA, the CDR3 is TGCAGTGCCAGCATAGGGGCCAGCACAGATACGCAGTATTTT. This encodes CSASIGASTDTQYF.

This chain uses TRBV7-3 with TRBJ2-5; D may be TRBD2 (5 bases). Per the germline V gene, CDR1 is SGHTA and CDR2 is FQGTGA. The CDR3 is made up of 18 amino acids. Trimming cost V 2 bases and J 4 bases, with 23 bases left between them. CDR3 DNA: TGTGCCAGCAGCTTAGGTGGCTCGGGGATTGGAGTTCGAGAGACCCAGTACTTC. Amino acids: CASSLGGSGIGVRETQYF.

This chain joins TRBV19 and TRBJ1-5; D call uncertain. The CDR3 sequence is 14 residues long. The V gene lost 8 bases and the J gene lost 1 base, with 12 bases spanning the gap. Per the germline V gene, CDR1 is LNHDA and CDR2 is SQIVND (reference sequence). The CDR3 protein is CASLAGYSNQPQHF. The DNA for the CDR3 is TGTGCCAGTCTCGCGGGTTACAGCAATCAGCCCCAGCATTTT.